The present T cell receptor (beta chain) was sequenced within a study of blood T cell repertoires in COVID-19. Across the study: Spain, Italy and the United States supplied samples that represented acute and convalescent COVID-19. The analysed material was cDNA or gDNA that came from T cells, B-cell-depleted T cells, or PBMCs.

The CDR3 has 13 residues. Germline V CDR1 and CDR2: MNHNS, SASEGT. V was shortened by 3 bases and J by 7 bases, with 10 bases between the two germline ends. As handled by the study authors: How many nucleated cells were present was estimated from reference gene primer amplification. Method: immunoSEQ multiplex PCR; TCRdb's copy keeps in-frame clones and lacks some. For V, J and clone size, that table is used; D and trimming come from the DNA. The table records 15,000 to 20,000 clones, approximately 88% of them present only once. This clone was picked up a small number of times. The chain joins TRBV6-1 to TRBJ1-5; TRBD1 might be the D (5 bases). Sample: peripheral blood. This receptor was taken from a man aged 55 to 70 with acute or convalescent COVID-19. As DNA, the CDR3 is TGTGCCAGCAGTGACAGGGAAGACCAGCCCCAGCATTTT. Translation gives CASSDREDQPQHF.